This T cell receptor (beta chain) came from a study of cytomegalovirus exposure and HLA in healthy donors. Study summary: When 350 to 400 donors were genotyped, just over 80% of them were found to fall in the Caucasian-associated ancestry cluster.

Findings and caveats of the study: V- and J-gene trimming of TCR beta was linked (in a later analysis) to a missense DCLRE1C variant.

Comment on this clone: The antigen is unknown.

Vbeta (60) and Jbeta (13) primers were used in the PCR. Assay used: immunoSEQ multiplex PCR; TCRdb lists only in-frame clones, some missing. Among 150,000 to 200,000 clones listed, more than 65% were seen once. This CDR3 region has 15 residues. Trimming removed 5 bases from V and 0 bases from J, with 14 bases in between. Germline CDR1 MGHRA, CDR2 YSYEKL. This chain uses TRBV4-1 with TRBJ2-7; tentative D call: TRBD1 (6 bases). The sequence derives from a woman in her thirties in good health and CMV-seropositive. The sample consisted of PBMCs. CDR3 loop: CASSLPGQSSYEQYF. CDR3 in DNA: TGCGCCAGCAGCTTACCGGGACAAAGCTCCTACGAGCAGTACTTC.